The sample holds a few counts of the clone carrying this T cell receptor (beta chain). Its specificity is unknown. The CDR3 loop spans 13 amino acids. V was shortened by 2 bases and J by 5 bases, with 7 bases between the two germline ends. The germline V gene has CDR1 MNHEY and CDR2 SMNVEV (reference sequence). Assay: immunoSEQ multiplex PCR; the TCRdb copy retains only in-frame clones and omits some. This sample has 150,000 or so clones, with 70% to 80% found just once. This specimen belongs to a study of cytotoxic CD8 clonotypes in ibrutinib-treated CLL. Study-wide points: Baseline clonality, higher than in age-matched healthy donors, tracked circulating CD8+ T-cell counts.

The TCR was taken from a human donor with chronic lymphocytic leukemia. The sample consisted of PBMCs, taken after 12 months of ibrutinib treatment. V usage is TRBV27 and J usage is TRBJ1-5, with D hard to call. CDR3 in amino acids: CASSLRGHQPQHF. The CDR3 DNA follows: TGTGCCAGCAGTTTAAGAGGGCATCAGCCCCAGCATTTT.